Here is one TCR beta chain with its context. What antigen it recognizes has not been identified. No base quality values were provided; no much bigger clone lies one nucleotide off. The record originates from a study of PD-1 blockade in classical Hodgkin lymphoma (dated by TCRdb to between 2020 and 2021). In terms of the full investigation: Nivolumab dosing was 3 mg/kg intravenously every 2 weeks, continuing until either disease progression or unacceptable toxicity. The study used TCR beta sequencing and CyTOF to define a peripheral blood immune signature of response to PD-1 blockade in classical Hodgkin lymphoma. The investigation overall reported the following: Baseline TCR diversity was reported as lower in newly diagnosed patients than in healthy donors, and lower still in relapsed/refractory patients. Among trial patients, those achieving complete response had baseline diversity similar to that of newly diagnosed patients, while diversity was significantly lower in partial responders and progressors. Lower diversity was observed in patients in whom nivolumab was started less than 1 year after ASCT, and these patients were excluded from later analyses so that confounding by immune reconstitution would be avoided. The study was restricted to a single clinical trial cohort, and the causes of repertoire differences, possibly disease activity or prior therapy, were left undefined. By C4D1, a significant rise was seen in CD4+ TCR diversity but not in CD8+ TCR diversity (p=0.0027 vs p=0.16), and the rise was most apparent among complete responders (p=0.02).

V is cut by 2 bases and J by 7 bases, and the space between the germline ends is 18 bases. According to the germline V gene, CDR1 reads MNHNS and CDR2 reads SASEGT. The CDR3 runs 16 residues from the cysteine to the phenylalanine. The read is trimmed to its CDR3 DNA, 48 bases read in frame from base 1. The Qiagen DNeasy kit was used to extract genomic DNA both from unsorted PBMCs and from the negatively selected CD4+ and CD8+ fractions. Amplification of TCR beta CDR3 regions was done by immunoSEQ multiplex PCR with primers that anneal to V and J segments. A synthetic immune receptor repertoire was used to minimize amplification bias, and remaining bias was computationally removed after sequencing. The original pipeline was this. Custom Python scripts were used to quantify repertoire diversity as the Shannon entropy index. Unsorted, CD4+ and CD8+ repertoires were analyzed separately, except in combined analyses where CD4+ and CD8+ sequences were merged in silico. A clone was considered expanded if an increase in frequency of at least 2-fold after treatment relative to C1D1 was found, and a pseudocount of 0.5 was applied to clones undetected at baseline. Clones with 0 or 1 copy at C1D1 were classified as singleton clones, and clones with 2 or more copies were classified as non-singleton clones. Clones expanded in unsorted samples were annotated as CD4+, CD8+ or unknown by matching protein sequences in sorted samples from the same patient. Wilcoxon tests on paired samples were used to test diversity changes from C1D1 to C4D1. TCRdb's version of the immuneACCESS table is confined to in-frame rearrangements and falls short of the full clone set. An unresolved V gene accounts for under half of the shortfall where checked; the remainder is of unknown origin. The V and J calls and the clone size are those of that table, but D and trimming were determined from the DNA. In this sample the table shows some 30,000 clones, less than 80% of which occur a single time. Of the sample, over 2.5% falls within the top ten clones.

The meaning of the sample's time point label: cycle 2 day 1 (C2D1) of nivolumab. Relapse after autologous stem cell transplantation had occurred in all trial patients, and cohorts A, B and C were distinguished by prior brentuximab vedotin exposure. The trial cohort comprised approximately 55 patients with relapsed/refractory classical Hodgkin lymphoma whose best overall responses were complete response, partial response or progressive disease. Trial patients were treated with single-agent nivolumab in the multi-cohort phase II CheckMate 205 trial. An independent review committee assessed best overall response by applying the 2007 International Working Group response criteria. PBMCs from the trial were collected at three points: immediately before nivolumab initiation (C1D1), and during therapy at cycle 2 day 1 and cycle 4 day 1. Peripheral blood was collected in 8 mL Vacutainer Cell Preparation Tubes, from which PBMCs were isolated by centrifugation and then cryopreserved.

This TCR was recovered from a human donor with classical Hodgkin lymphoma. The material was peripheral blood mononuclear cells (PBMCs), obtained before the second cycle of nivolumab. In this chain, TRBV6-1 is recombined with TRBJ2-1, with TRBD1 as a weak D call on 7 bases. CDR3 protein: CASSEFGGGADNEQFF. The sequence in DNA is TGTGCCAGCAGTGAATTCGGAGGGGGCGCGGATAATGAGCAGTTCTTC.